This T cell receptor beta chain comes out of a study of PD-1 blockade in classical Hodgkin lymphoma. Study summary: Every 2 weeks, patients had 3 mg/kg nivolumab intravenously. Points from the study as a whole: Excluded were patients who started nivolumab under 1 year after ASCT, a group that had lower diversity. Newly diagnosed patients reportedly had lower baseline TCR diversity than healthy donors.

Sequencing was performed with immunoSEQ multiplex PCR; in TCRdb, only in-frame clones are kept and a portion is missing. The sample has over 70,000 clones, 89% seen once. Of note for this clone: Its target is not known.

The V end lost 4 bases, the J end lost 7 bases, and 8 bases lay between the germline ends. CDR1 MDHEN and CDR2 SYDVKM come from the germline V gene. This CDR3 is 13 amino acids long. All the patients suffered relapse after autologous stem cell transplantation, and brentuximab vedotin exposure differed. The chain couples TRBV28 to TRBJ2-6; no definite D call. This receptor was obtained from a human donor with classical Hodgkin lymphoma. Sequenced here: peripheral blood mononuclear cells (PBMCs), sampled at baseline. The CDR3 DNA is TGTGCCAGCAGTTCCCCGAATGCCAACGTCCTGACTTTC. Its translation is CASSSPNANVLTF. Full variable domain (outside the CDR3, taken from reference TRBV28 and TRBJ2-6): DVKVTQSSRYLVKRTGEKVFLECVQDMDHENMFWYRQDPGLGLRLIYFSYDVKMKEKGDIPEGYSVSREKKERFSLILESASTNQTSMYLCASSSPNANVLTFGAGSRLTVL.